The 16 T cell receptor beta chains listed next were all sequenced from one sample in a study of spatial heterogeneity in lung cancer. As to time point: sample taken at primary tumor resection. Tumor, nontumor lung or frozen PBMC supplied whole RNA, sequenced without sorting. TCRdb used MiXCR to reprocess the 5' RACE reads, holding one entry per CDR3 protein. The table shows approximately 21,000 distinct CDR3 sequences, with less than 3.5% occurring only once. Sequencing was performed on PBMCs, taken at surgery. Every receptor here comes from a female donor with early-stage non-small cell lung cancer.

This clonotype has a count of ten or more. CDR3 sequence: CALRRVAEAFF. The CDR3 DNA sequence: TGTGCCCTCAGGAGGGTCGCTGAAGCTTTCTTT. The rearrangement uses TRBV27 and TRBJ1-1; D not certain. V was trimmed by 11 bases and J by 6 bases, leaving 13 bases between them. This CDR3 comprises 11 residues. Germline assignment: CDR1 MNHEY and CDR2 SMNVEV (reference sequence).

This clonotype was seen repeatedly, ten times or more. The CDR3 DNA reads as TGTGCCAGCAGCTCCGGACAGTTCAACTATGGCTACACCTTC. It yields the protein CASSSGQFNYGYTF. The chain couples TRBV7-9 to TRBJ1-2; possibly TRBD1 for D (6 bases). Trimming stripped 4 bases from V and 2 bases from J, with 11 bases between. This CDR3 contains 14 residues. In germline, CDR1 is SEHNR, CDR2 FQNEAQ (reference sequence).

The chain is built from TRBV6-2 or TRBV6-3 and TRBJ2-1; D perhaps matches TRBD2 (6 bases). The CDR3 extends over 15 amino acids. Trimming shortened V by 6 bases and J by 4 bases, and 16 bases separated the two germline ends. Germline V lookup: CDR1 MNHEY, CDR2 SVGEGT. DNA of the CDR3: TGTGCCAGCAGCATCCGGGACTGGAGGTACAATGAGCAGTTCTTC. The encoded protein is CASSIRDWRYNEQFF.

This clonotype has ten or more counts. The chain employs TRBV7-3 and TRBJ1-1; no clear D. From germline, CDR1 is SGHTA and CDR2 FQGTGA. V was cut by 1 base and J by 1 base, with 10 bases left in between. The CDR3 has 15 amino acids. The CDR3 nucleotides are TGTGCCAGCAGCTTAAACGGCAGACAGAACACTGAAGCTTTCTTT. This sequence encodes CASSLNGRQNTEAFF.

This clonotype was recorded at least ten times. CDR3 region: CASSLVLETQYF. The CDR3 bases are TGTGCCAGCAGCTTAGTGCTGGAGACCCAGTACTTC. The chain has TRBV7-9 and TRBJ2-5; D uncertain. The ends were cut back, 1 base at V and 5 bases at J, with 5 bases in the middle. This CDR3 is 12 amino acids long. Germline V gene sequence: CDR1 SEHNR, CDR2 FQNEAQ (reference sequence).

This clonotype appeared a few times. The rearrangement uses TRBV28 and TRBJ1-1; TRBD1 might be the D (6 bases). V lost 0 bases and J 1 base, leaving 9 bases between the germline ends. Germline V gene lookup returns CDR1 MDHEN and CDR2 SYDVKM. The CDR3 length is 15 residues. The CDR3 DNA is TGTGCCAGCAGTTTATGGGACAGCACGAACACTGAAGCTTTCTTT. Encoded protein: CASSLWDSTNTEAFF.

This clonotype has at least ten counts. The chain has TRBV28 and TRBJ2-3; tentatively, D is TRBD1 (6 bases). The CDR3 consists of 14 residues. Germline V gives CDR1 MDHEN, CDR2 SYDVKM. Trimming stripped 6 bases from V and 1 base from J, with 11 bases between. CDR3 residues: CASSSRQGTDTQYF. CDR3 DNA: TGTGCCAGCAGCTCTCGACAGGGCACAGATACGCAGTATTTT.

J is TRBJ1-4 and V is TRBV7-9; TRBD1 matches 8 bases. CDR3 length: 17 amino acids. After removal of 5 bases from V and 3 bases from J, the junction contained 11 bases not matched to a gene. CDR1 SEHNR and CDR2 FQNEAQ come from the germline V gene (reference sequence). This CDR3 is CASSTSERQGPNEKLFF. CDR3 bases: TGTGCCAGCAGCACATCAGAGAGACAGGGGCCTAATGAAAAACTGTTTTTT. Complete variable domain (other parts from reference TRBV7-9 and TRBJ1-4): DTGVSQNPRHKITKRGQNVTFRCDPISEHNRLYWYRQTLGQGPEFLTYFQNEAQLEKSRLLSDRFSAERPKGSFSTLEIQRTEQGDSAMYLCASSTSERQGPNEKLFFGSGTQLSVL.

This clonotype was seen repeatedly, ten times or more. V usage is TRBV12-3 or TRBV12-4 and J usage is TRBJ1-2; TRBD1 matches 9 bases. The CDR3 runs 15 residues. The trim removed 6 bases at V and 4 bases at J, leaving 9 bases unmatched. CDR3: CASSSGTGQGYGYTF. CDR3 nucleotide sequence: TGTGCCAGCAGCTCGGGGACAGGGCAAGGCTATGGCTACACCTTC.

In its sample, this clonotype was seen many times. This rearrangement joins TRBV7-8 to TRBJ1-5, with 8 positions matching TRBD1. Germline V gene lookup returns CDR1 SGHVS and CDR2 FQNEAQ. V gave up 5 bases and J gave up 5 bases; unmatched junction bases: 11. This CDR3 spans 16 amino acids. CDR3: CASSTDRGGEHQPQHF. For the CDR3, the DNA is TGTGCCAGCAGCACCGACAGGGGTGGGGAGCATCAGCCCCAGCATTTT. Full variable domain (remainder filled in from reference TRBV7-8 and TRBJ1-5): GAGVSQSPRYKVAKRGQDVALRCDPISGHVSLFWYQQALGQGPEFLTYFQNEAQLDKSGLPSDRFFAERPEGSVSTLKIQRTQQEDSAVYLCASSTDRGGEHQPQHFGDGTRLSIL.

This clonotype was picked up many times. This rearrangement joins TRBV4-1 to TRBJ2-3, with 14 bases aligning to TRBD2. Germline values: CDR1 MGHRA, CDR2 YSYEKL. The ends lost 0 bases at V and 5 bases at J; junction bases unmatched: 7. The CDR3 spans 18 residues. The CDR3 nucleotides are TGCGCCAGCAGCCAAGAGGGACTAGCGGGAGCCGGAAAAGATACGCAGTATTTT. Amino acids: CASSQEGLAGAGKDTQYF.

With respect to this clonotype: A much larger clone is a single base away; this may be a read error. V usage is TRBV21-1 and J usage is TRBJ2-3; the listed D gene, TRBD1, was not tested against the DNA. TRBV21-1 is shown as a pseudogene. The CDR3 contains 16 residues. The CDR3 loop is CVSSKGRQGVSDTQYF. As DNA, the CDR3 is TGTGTCAGCAGCAAAGGGAGACAGGGTGTTTCAGATACGCAGTATTTT.

This clonotype was found many times. V is TRBV7-9 and J is TRBJ2-5; D possibly corresponds to TRBD2 (5 bases). V was cut by 1 base and J by 1 base, with 10 bases left in between. The CDR3 extends over 15 amino acids. The germline V gene encodes CDR1 SEHNR and CDR2 FQNEAQ (reference sequence). The CDR3 region has the DNA TGTGCCAGCAGCTTAGAATTAGCGTCCCAAGAGACCCAGTACTTC. It specifies CASSLELASQETQYF.

This clonotype was recorded many times. V and J are TRBV7-9 and TRBJ2-1; tentatively, D is TRBD2 (6 bases). This CDR3 spans 13 amino acids. The V gene lost 3 bases and the J gene lost 7 bases, with 10 bases spanning the gap. Looked up from germline, CDR1 is SEHNR and CDR2 is FQNEAQ (reference sequence). The CDR3 bases are TGTGCCAGCAGCTTCGGGACTGTGAATGAGCAGTTCTTC. This gives the protein CASSFGTVNEQFF.

This clonotype has ten or more counts. This chain uses TRBV7-9 with TRBJ1-1; no reliable D call. V was trimmed by 1 base and J by 1 base, leaving 10 bases between them. The CDR3 covers 15 residues. Germline lookup yields CDR1 SEHNR and CDR2 FQNEAQ (reference sequence). The CDR3 nucleotides read TGTGCCAGCAGCTTAGGGGAACTGTGGAACACTGAAGCTTTCTTT. Translating it yields CASSLGELWNTEAFF.

The chain carries TRBV4-2 and TRBJ2-1, with D tentatively TRBD2 (5 bases). In germline, CDR1 is LGHNA, CDR2 YNFKEQ. Trimming cost V 0 bases and J 4 bases, with 19 bases left between them. This CDR3 spans 18 amino acids. The CDR3 sequence: CASSQDWGWSGFYNEQFF. In DNA form, the CDR3 reads TGTGCCAGCAGCCAAGATTGGGGTTGGAGCGGCTTTTACAATGAGCAGTTCTTC.